The 32 T cell receptor beta chains presented below share a single source sample, sequenced in a study of T cell repertoires in cytomegalovirus infection. TCRdb passed the reads through MiXCR, listing each CDR3 protein once. The sample records more than 400,000 distinct CDR3 sequences, more than 25% being singletons. Material for sequencing was PBMCs. The receptors were gathered from a human donor in good health (CMV status not recorded). Some clones in this sample may be carry-over from other donors' samples.

The gene calls are TRBV28 and TRBJ2-7; TRBD2 aligns across 16 bases. This CDR3 is built from 20 residues. With V trimmed by 5 bases and J by 5 bases, 18 bases remained unmatched. Germline values: CDR1 MDHEN, CDR2 SYDVKM. CDR3: CASSGVRGLAGGPRFDEQYF. In DNA form, the CDR3 reads TGTGCCAGCAGTGGGGTACGGGGACTAGCGGGAGGGCCGCGGTTCGACGAGCAGTACTTC.

This clonotype appeared a few times. This chain links TRBV5-6 with TRBJ2-3, with TRBD2 as a possible D gene (5 bases). The CDR3 length is 12 residues. V lost 4 bases and J lost 10, with 13 bases in between. Germline V gives CDR1 SGHDT, CDR2 YYEEEE. The CDR3 sequence: CASSLLVGAQYF. For the CDR3, the DNA is TGTGCCAGCAGCCTCCTAGTCGGGGCGCAGTATTTT.

This clonotype came up a few times. This sequence joins TRBV19 and TRBJ2-4, with D hard to call. V was pared by 3 bases and J by 5 bases, with 5 bases between. Germline V gene sequence: CDR1 LNHDA, CDR2 SQIVND (reference sequence). The CDR3 extends over 12 amino acids. CDR3 nucleotide sequence: TGTGCCAGTAGTATCCGGGAAAACATTCAGTACTTC. This codes for CASSIRENIQYF.

V gene TRBV19 combines with J gene TRBJ1-5; the D is unclear. This CDR3 contains 13 residues. V was pared by 7 bases and J by 4 bases, with 11 bases between. In germline, CDR1 is LNHDA, CDR2 SQIVND (reference sequence). CDR3 in DNA: TGTGCCAGTAATCGCCAGCGTAATCAGCCCCAGCATTTT. This encodes CASNRQRNQPQHF.

The V gene is TRBV7-9, the J gene TRBJ1-3, with D possibly matching TRBD1 (5 bases). The CDR3 contains 17 residues. The ends were cut back, 2 bases at V and 0 bases at J, with 14 bases in the middle. The germline V gene has CDR1 SEHNR and CDR2 FQNEAQ (reference sequence). This chain's CDR3 is CASSLRRQTISGNTIYF. For the CDR3, the DNA is TGTGCCAGCAGCTTAAGGAGACAGACGATCTCTGGAAACACCATATATTTT.

This clonotype was observed a few times. This chain links TRBV28 with TRBJ2-1; 12 nucleotides match TRBD1. Germline lookup yields CDR1 MDHEN and CDR2 SYDVKM. The CDR3 is made up of 15 amino acids. Unmatched junction bases numbered 11, after V lost 8 bases and J lost 9 bases. For the CDR3, the DNA is TGTGCCAGCGGACTTACCGGGACAGGGGGCGGTGAGCAGTTCTTC. Translated: CASGLTGTGGGEQFF. The variable domain in full, with the rest retrieved from reference TRBV28 and TRBJ2-1, is DVKVTQSSRYLVKRTGEKVFLECVQDMDHENMFWYRQDPGLGLRLIYFSYDVKMKEKGDIPEGYSVSREKKERFSLILESASTNQTSMYLCASGLTGTGGGEQFFGPGTRLTVL.

A few counts support this clonotype. The chain joins TRBV18 to TRBJ1-1; the D is unclear. Germline lookup yields CDR1 KGHSH and CDR2 LQKENI. The CDR3 is 13 amino acids. The germline V and J ends were trimmed by 8 bases and 1 base, with 11 bases remaining between them. DNA of the CDR3: TGTGCCAGCCGCTATGGGGAGAACACTGAAGCTTTCTTT. As protein: CASRYGENTEAFF.

The chain carries TRBV6-2 or TRBV6-3 and TRBJ1-6; 10 bases are shared with TRBD1. There are 16 residues in the CDR3. V shed 6 bases, J shed 11 bases, and the junction held 13 bases outside the gene matches. Germline V CDR1 and CDR2: MNHEY, SVGEGT. The CDR3 here is CASSALRTGGSPPLHF. The CDR3 DNA reads TGTGCCAGCAGCGCCCTTCGGACAGGGGGAAGTCCACCCCTCCACTTT.

This clonotype was seen ten or more times. CDR3 in amino acids: CASSPEVGAGRTGELFF. CDR3 nucleotides: TGTGCCAGCAGCCCCGAAGTGGGAGCGGGACGCACCGGGGAGCTGTTTTTT. The chain combines TRBV7-6 with TRBJ2-2; 7 nucleotides match TRBD2. Germline V gene data show CDR1 as SGHVS and CDR2 as FNYEAQ. The V and J ends lost 5 bases and 4 bases, in that order; junction bases with no gene match: 13. The CDR3 contains 17 residues.

This chain links TRBV19 with TRBJ1-1; D is undetermined. V was trimmed by 1 base and J by 1 base, leaving 10 bases between them. The CDR3 covers 15 residues. CDR1 is LNHDA, CDR2 SQIVND, per germline (reference sequence). CDR3 residues: CASSIARVGNTEAFF. The CDR3 DNA reads as TGTGCCAGTAGTATAGCCCGTGTTGGGAACACTGAAGCTTTCTTT.

V gene TRBV5-4 combines with J gene TRBJ1-6; no reliable D call. Trimming took off 7 bases at V and 8 bases at J, with 4 bases between the two ends. The CDR3 runs 10 residues. Germline assignment: CDR1 SGHNT and CDR2 YYREEE (reference sequence). CDR3 protein: CASADSPLHF. The CDR3 coding sequence is TGTGCCAGCGCAGATTCACCCCTCCACTTT.

The chain is built from TRBV7-2 and TRBJ1-1; the D gene is possibly TRBD1 (6 bases). Germline V gene lookup returns CDR1 SGHTA and CDR2 FQGNSA. Trimming shortened V by 4 bases and J by 5 bases, and 11 bases separated the two germline ends. This CDR3 comprises 13 residues. The CDR3 sequence is CASSSRGYTEAFF. The CDR3 DNA sequence: TGTGCCAGCAGCTCTAGGGGGTATACTGAAGCTTTCTTT.

This clonotype was detected many times. This chain uses TRBV7-8 with TRBJ2-5; D is perhaps TRBD1 or TRBD2 (5 bases each). V was shortened by 5 bases and J by 2 bases, with 9 bases between the two germline ends. The CDR3 spans 13 residues. CDR1 and CDR2 (germline): SGHVS, FQNEAQ. The CDR3 loop reads CASSGDQQETQYF. CDR3 in DNA: TGTGCCAGCAGCGGGGACCAGCAAGAGACCCAGTACTTC.

CDR3 coding DNA: TGTGCTAGTGGTTTGACGGGTGGGTCGGATACGCAGTATTTT. Residues: CASGLTGGSDTQYF. The V gene is TRBV12-5, the J gene TRBJ2-3; the D is unclear. Between the trimmed V and J ends, which lost 2 bases and 6 bases, there was a span of 12 bases. The germline CDR1 and CDR2 sequences are LGHNT and FRNRAP. The CDR3 extends over 14 amino acids.

The V and J genes are TRBV7-6 and TRBJ2-7; TRBD2 matches 8 bases. Germline V gene sequence: CDR1 SGHVS, CDR2 FNYEAQ. The V and J ends lost 0 bases and 3 bases, in that order; junction bases with no gene match: 10. The CDR3 runs 17 residues. Written as DNA, the CDR3 is TGTGCCAGCAGCTTAGCGATGCGGGAGGTCACCTTCTACGAGCAGTACGTC. It codes for CASSLAMREVTFYEQYV.

This chain uses TRBV27 with TRBJ2-5, with TRBD2 matching over 12 bases. Trimming took 0 bases from V and 7 from J; bases not matched to a gene: 6. The CDR3 extends over 16 amino acids. The V gene's germline CDR1 is MNHEY and CDR2 SMNVEV (reference sequence). The DNA of the CDR3 is TGTGCCAGCAGTTTATCACTAGCGGGAGGATCGGGGACCCAGTACTTC. This translates into CASSLSLAGGSGTQYF.

This clonotype has a handful of counts. The genes are TRBV6-6 and TRBJ2-4, with 9 bases lining up with TRBD1. The CDR3 extends over 15 amino acids. Germline V CDR1 and CDR2: MNHNY, SVGAGI (reference sequence). V gave up 2 bases and J gave up 4 bases; unmatched junction bases: 3. CDR3 residues: CASSYEGTGKNIQYF. DNA of the CDR3: TGTGCCAGCAGTTACGAAGGGACAGGGAAAAACATTCAGTACTTC.

This clonotype was seen more than once but under ten times. The DNA of the CDR3 is TGTGCCAGCAGTTCCCAGGGTTTTCAGCCCCAGCATTTT. Translated: CASSSQGFQPQHF. The chain recombines TRBV6-2 or TRBV6-3 with TRBJ1-5; tentatively, D is TRBD1 (5 bases). The CDR3 totals 13 residues. Germline V gene lookup returns CDR1 MNHEY and CDR2 SVGEGT. V was cut by 4 bases and J by 6 bases, with 10 bases left in between.

There are a few counts of this clonotype. This chain's CDR3 is CASSPLESSGDTQYF. The CDR3 nucleotides are TGTGCCAGCTCTCCCCTCGAGAGTTCAGGGGATACGCAGTATTTT. This chain connects TRBV18 to TRBJ2-3, with D possibly being TRBD1 (5 bases). V shed 6 bases and J shed 6 bases, with 19 bases lying between them. From germline, CDR1 is KGHSH and CDR2 LQKENI. The CDR3 is 15 amino acids.

This clonotype was picked up many times. V and J are TRBV7-2 and TRBJ2-2; TRBD2 agrees at 7 bases. V gave up 5 bases and J gave up 7 bases; unmatched junction bases: 4. The germline gives CDR1 SGHTA, CDR2 FQGNSA. The CDR3 runs 13 residues. CDR3 region: CASSRLAIGELFF. Here the CDR3 DNA reads TGTGCCAGCAGCAGACTAGCAATCGGGGAGCTGTTTTTT.

This chain joins TRBV24-1 and TRBJ1-1; D is ambiguous. Deletions cut 9 bases from V and 0 bases from J, with 10 bases between. Germline V gives CDR1 KGHDR, CDR2 SFDVKD. The CDR3 covers 13 residues. CDR3 region: CATRQGLNTEAFF. The DNA for the CDR3 is TGTGCCACCCGGCAAGGGTTGAACACTGAAGCTTTCTTT.

This clonotype was counted at least ten times. This chain uses TRBV7-2 with TRBJ1-1; 7 nucleotides align to TRBD1. The germline gives CDR1 SGHTA, CDR2 FQGNSA. Losses at the gene ends were 7 bases for V and 4 bases for J; bases not matched to a gene: 9. The CDR3 is 14 amino acids. The CDR3 DNA sequence: TGTGCCAGCACCCTTGGGACAGTCGGCACTGAAGCTTTCTTT. It yields the protein CASTLGTVGTEAFF.

This chain joins TRBV4-1 and TRBJ2-2, with D possibly being TRBD1 (6 bases). Trimming left V 6 bases short and J 8 bases short, with 19 bases between. Germline values: CDR1 MGHRA, CDR2 YSYEKL. This CDR3 contains 15 residues. CDR3 sequence reads: CASSTTGSSLGELFF. Here the CDR3 DNA reads TGCGCCAGCAGTACGACAGGCTCGTCGTTAGGGGAGCTGTTTTTT.

The chain links TRBV28 to TRBJ2-7, with 15 bases matching TRBD2. Germline-derived CDR1 and CDR2 are MDHEN and SYDVKM. Unmatched junction bases numbered 4, after V lost 6 bases and J lost 10 bases. CDR3 size: 13 residues. The CDR3 nucleotides read TGTGCCAGCAGGGGACTAGCGGGAGGCGACCAGTACTTC. Translation: CASRGLAGGDQYF.

The sample holds a few counts of this clonotype. The DNA for the CDR3 is TGTGCCAGTAGTCAGACCACAGATACGCAGTATTTT. This gives the protein CASSQTTDTQYF. This chain connects TRBV19 to TRBJ2-3; D unclear. The germline gives CDR1 LNHDA, CDR2 SQIVND (reference sequence). The CDR3 runs 12 residues. Trimming shortened V by 5 bases and J by 2 bases, and 5 bases separated the two germline ends.

The chain combines TRBV9 with TRBJ2-3, with 7 bases fitting TRBD1. Germline V gives CDR1 SGDLS, CDR2 YYNGEE. The V gene end was trimmed by 3 bases and the J gene end by 2 bases; junction bases not matched to a gene: 6. The CDR3 totals 15 residues. CDR3 sequence (DNA): TGTGCCAGCAGCGCCGCGGACAGGAACACAGATACGCAGTATTTT. Its protein is CASSAADRNTDTQYF.

This clonotype has a count of ten or more. The chain uses TRBV7-9 and TRBJ2-6, with 9 bases matching TRBD1. This CDR3 has 18 amino acids. The V gene end was trimmed by 6 bases and the J gene end by 1 base; junction bases not matched to a gene: 10. Germline-derived CDR1 and CDR2 are SEHNR and FQNEAQ (reference sequence). The CDR3 DNA follows: TGTGCCAGCAGTTCCTCACCGGGACAGGGTTCTGGGGCCAACGTCCTGACTTTC. Its protein is CASSSSPGQGSGANVLTF. Full variable domain (remainder filled in from reference TRBV7-9 and TRBJ2-6): DTGVSQNPRHKITKRGQNVTFRCDPISEHNRLYWYRQTLGQGPEFLTYFQNEAQLEKSRLLSDRFSAERPKGSFSTLEIQRTEQGDSAMYLCASSSSPGQGSGANVLTFGAGSRLTVL.

This clonotype came up a few times. This chain connects TRBV29-1 to TRBJ1-2, with 7 bases matching TRBD1. Germline V gene sequence: CDR1 SQVTM, CDR2 ANQGSEA. The CDR3 totals 15 residues. The V and J ends lost 3 bases and 4 bases, in that order; junction bases with no gene match: 11. The CDR3 nucleotides read TGCAGCGTTGAGGGAGACAGGGACACGGTCTATGGCTACACCTTC. Translation: CSVEGDRDTVYGYTF.

The chain couples TRBV6-5 to TRBJ2-3, with 7 bases aligning to TRBD1. The V gene end was trimmed by 6 bases and the J gene end by 2 bases; junction bases not matched to a gene: 8. The CDR3 has 15 residues. Germline CDR1 MNHEY, CDR2 SVGAGI. DNA of the CDR3: TGTGCCAGCAGCTGGACAGGACTCACCACAGATACGCAGTATTTT. It specifies CASSWTGLTTDTQYF.

V usage is TRBV2 and J usage is TRBJ2-7; TRBD1 agrees at 8 bases. Germline CDR1 reads SNHLY; CDR2 reads FYNNEI. V trimming: 4 bases; J trimming: 4 bases; junction bases outside the gene matches: 6. The CDR3 contains 14 residues. The CDR3 loop reads CASSASTGGYEQYF. The DNA for the CDR3 is TGTGCCAGCAGTGCGAGCACAGGGGGTTACGAGCAGTACTTC.

V usage is TRBV7-2 and J usage is TRBJ1-3; possibly TRBD1 for D (6 bases). Per germline, CDR1 SGHTA and CDR2 FQGNSA. The CDR3 is 14 residues long. The ends were cut back, 5 bases at V and 0 bases at J, with 8 bases in the middle. The CDR3 region is CASSRDTSGNTIYF. For the CDR3, the DNA is TGTGCCAGCAGCCGGGACACCTCTGGAAACACCATATATTTT.

The chain combines TRBV20-1 with TRBJ2-1; D gene uncertain. Between the trimmed V and J ends, which lost 1 base and 2 bases, there was a span of 12 bases. This CDR3 has 15 residues. CDR1 is DFQATT, CDR2 SNEGSKA, per germline (reference sequence). CDR3 region: CSARVAGFPYNEQFF. The CDR3 region has the DNA TGCAGTGCTAGAGTAGCCGGATTTCCCTACAATGAGCAGTTCTTC.